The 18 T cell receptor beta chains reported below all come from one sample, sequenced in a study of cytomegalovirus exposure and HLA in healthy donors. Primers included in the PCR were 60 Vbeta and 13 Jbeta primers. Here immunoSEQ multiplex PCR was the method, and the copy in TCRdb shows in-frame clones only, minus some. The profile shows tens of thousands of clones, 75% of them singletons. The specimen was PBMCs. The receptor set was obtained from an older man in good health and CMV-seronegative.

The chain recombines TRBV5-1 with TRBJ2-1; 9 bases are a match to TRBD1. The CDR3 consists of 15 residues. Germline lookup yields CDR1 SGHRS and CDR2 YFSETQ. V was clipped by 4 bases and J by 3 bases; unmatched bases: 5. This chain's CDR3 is CASSLGTGNYNEQFF. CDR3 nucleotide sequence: TGCGCCAGCAGCCTCGGGACAGGGAACTACAATGAGCAGTTCTTC.

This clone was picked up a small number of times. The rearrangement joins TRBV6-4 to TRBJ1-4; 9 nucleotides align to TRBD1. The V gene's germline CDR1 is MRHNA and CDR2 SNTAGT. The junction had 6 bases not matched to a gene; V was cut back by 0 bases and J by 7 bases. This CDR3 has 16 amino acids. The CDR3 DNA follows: TGTGCCAGCAGTGACTCATTTGGGACAGGGAGTGAAAAACTGTTTTTT. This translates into CASSDSFGTGSEKLFF.

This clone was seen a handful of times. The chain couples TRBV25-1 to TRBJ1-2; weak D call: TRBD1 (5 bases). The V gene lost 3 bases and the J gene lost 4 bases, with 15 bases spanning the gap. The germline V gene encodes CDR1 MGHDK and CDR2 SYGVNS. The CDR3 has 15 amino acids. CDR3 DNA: TGTGCCAGCAGTGACCCCGGGACTCAACCCTATGGCTACACCTTC. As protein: CASSDPGTQPYGYTF.

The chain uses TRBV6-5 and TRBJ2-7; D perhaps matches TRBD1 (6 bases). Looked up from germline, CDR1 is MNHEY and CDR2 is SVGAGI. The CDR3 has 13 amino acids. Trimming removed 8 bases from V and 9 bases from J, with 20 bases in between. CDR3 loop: CASRSQQGEGQYF. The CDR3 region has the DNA TGTGCCAGCCGCTCCCAACAGGGTGAAGGGCAGTACTTC.

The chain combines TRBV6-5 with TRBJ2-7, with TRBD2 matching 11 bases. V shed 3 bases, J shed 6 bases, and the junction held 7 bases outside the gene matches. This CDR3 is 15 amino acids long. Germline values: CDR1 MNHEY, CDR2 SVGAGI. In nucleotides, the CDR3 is TGTGCCAGCAGTTATCCCGGGACTAGCGGCTCCGAGCAGTACTTC. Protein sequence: CASSYPGTSGSEQYF.

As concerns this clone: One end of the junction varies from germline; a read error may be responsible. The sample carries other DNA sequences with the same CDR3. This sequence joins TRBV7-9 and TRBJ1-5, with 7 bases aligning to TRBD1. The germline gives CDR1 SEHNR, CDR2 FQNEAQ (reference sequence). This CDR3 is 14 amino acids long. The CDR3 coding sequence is TGTGCCAGCAGCCCTCAGGGGGGCAATCAGCCCCAACATTTT. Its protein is CASSPQGGNQPQHF.

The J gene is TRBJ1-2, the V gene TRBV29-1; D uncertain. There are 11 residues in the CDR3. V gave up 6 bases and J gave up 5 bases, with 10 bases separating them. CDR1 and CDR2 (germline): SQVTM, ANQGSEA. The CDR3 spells CSVVGIYGYTF. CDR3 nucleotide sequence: TGCAGCGTAGTTGGCATTTATGGCTACACCTTC.

DNA of the CDR3: TGTGCCAGCAGGTCCTCAACTAATGAAAAACTGTTTTTT. Protein product: CASRSSTNEKLFF. The chain links TRBV25-1 to TRBJ1-4; unclear D gene. Germline V gene lookup returns CDR1 MGHDK and CDR2 SYGVNS. This CDR3 comprises 13 residues. With 6 bases removed from V and 0 bases from J, the gap between germline ends came to 5 bases.

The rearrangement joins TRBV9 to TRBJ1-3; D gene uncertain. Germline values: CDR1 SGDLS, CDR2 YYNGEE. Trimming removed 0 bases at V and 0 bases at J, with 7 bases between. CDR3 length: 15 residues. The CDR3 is CASSVAEGSGNTIYF. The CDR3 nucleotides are TGTGCCAGCAGCGTAGCTGAGGGCTCTGGAAACACCATATATTTT.

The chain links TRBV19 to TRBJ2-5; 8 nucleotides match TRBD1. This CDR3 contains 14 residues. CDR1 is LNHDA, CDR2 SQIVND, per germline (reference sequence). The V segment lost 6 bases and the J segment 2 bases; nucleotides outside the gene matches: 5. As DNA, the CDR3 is TGTGCCAGTAGCACCGGGACAGGACAAGAGACCCAGTACTTC. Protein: CASSTGTGQETQYF.

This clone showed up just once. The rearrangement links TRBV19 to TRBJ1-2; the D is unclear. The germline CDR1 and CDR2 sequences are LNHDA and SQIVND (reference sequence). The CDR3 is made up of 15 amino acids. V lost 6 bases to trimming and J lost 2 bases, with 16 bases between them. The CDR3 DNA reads TGTGCCAGTAGCCTCTTATGGGAGAGCAACTATGGCTACACCTTC. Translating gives CASSLLWESNYGYTF. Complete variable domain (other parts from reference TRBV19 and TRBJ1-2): DGGITQSPKYLFRKEGQNVTLSCEQNLNHDAMYWYRQDPGQGLRLIYYSQIVNDFQKGDIAEGYSVSREKKESFPLTVTSAQKNPTAFYLCASSLLWESNYGYTFGSGTRLTVV.

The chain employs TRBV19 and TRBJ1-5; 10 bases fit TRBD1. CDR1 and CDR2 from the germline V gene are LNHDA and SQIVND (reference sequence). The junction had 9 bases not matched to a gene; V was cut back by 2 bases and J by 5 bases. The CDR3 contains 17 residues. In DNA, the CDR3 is TGTGCCAGTAGTATAAAGGGGACAGGGGCAGGGGATCAGCCCCAGCATTTT. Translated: CASSIKGTGAGDQPQHF.

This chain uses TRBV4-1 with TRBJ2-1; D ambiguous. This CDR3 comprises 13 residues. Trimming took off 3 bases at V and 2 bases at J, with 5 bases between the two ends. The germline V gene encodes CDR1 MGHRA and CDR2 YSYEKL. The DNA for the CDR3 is TGCGCCAGCAGCCAGGCTCCCTACAATGAGCAGTTCTTC. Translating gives CASSQAPYNEQFF.

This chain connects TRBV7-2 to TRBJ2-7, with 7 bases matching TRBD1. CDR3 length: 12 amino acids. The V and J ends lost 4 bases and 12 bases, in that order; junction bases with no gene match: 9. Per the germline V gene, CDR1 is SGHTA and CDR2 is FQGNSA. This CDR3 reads CASSSNRGVGYF. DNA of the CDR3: TGTGCCAGCAGCTCGAACAGGGGCGTTGGGTACTTC.

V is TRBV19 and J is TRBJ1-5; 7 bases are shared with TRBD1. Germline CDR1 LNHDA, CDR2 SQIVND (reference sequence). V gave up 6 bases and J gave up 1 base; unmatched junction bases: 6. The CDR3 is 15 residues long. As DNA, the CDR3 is TGTGCCAGTAGCCAGGGGGATCTGAGCAATCAGCCCCAGCATTTT. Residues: CASSQGDLSNQPQHF.

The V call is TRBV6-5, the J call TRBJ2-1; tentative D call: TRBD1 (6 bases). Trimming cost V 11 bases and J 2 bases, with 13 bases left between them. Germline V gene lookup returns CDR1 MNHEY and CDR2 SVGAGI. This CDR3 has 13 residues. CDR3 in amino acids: CAARGGTYNEQFF. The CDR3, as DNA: TGTGCCGCTAGAGGGGGTACCTACAATGAGCAGTTCTTC.

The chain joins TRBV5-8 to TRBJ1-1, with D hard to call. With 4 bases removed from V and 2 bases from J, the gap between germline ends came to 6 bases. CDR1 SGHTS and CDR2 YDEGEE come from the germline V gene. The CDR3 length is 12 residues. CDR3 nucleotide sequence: TGTGCCAGCAGCATAACTAACACTGAAGCTTTCTTT. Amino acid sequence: CASSITNTEAFF.

CDR3 amino acids: CASRYRGNYGYTF. The CDR3 DNA reads as TGTGCCAGCAGGTACAGGGGCAACTATGGCTACACCTTC. The chain uses TRBV6-5 and TRBJ1-2, with 7 positions matching TRBD1. V was pared by 6 bases and J by 2 bases, with 3 bases of the junction left unmatched. The germline V gene encodes CDR1 MNHEY and CDR2 SVGAGI. The CDR3 extends over 13 amino acids.